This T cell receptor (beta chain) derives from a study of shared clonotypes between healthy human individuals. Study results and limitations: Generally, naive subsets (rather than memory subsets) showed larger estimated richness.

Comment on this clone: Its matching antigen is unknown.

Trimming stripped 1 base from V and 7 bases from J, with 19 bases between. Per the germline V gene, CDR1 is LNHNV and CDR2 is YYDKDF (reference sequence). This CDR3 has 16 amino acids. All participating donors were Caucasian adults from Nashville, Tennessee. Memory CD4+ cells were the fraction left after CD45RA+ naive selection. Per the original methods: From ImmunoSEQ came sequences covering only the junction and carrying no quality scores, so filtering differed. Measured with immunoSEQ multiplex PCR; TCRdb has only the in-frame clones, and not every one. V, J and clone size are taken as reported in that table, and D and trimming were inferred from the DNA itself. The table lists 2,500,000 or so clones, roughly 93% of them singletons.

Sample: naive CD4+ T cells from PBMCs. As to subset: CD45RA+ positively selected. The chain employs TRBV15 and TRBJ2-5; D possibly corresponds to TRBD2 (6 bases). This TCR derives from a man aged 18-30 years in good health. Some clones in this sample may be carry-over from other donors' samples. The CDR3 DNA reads TGTGCCACCAGCAGAGGAGGGTCGGCGCGGGGCGGGACCCAGTACTTC. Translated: CATSRGGSARGGTQYF.